Presented here are 6 T cell receptor beta chains from one specimen sequenced in a study of shared clonotypes between healthy human individuals. Data came from immunoSEQ multiplex PCR; TCRdb stores just in-frame clones and leaves some out. Of roughly 1.4 million clones listed, about 98.5% are singletons. Material: naive CD4+ T cells sorted from blood. As for subset: CD45RA+ positively selected. These receptors were obtained from a man aged 30 to 39 in good health.

A note on this clone: The same CDR3 also results from other DNA sequences found in this sample. The V call is TRBV9, the J call TRBJ2-7; D unresolved. There are 14 residues in the CDR3. Per the germline V gene, CDR1 is SGDLS and CDR2 is YYNGEE. V was cut by 0 bases and J by 0 bases, with 7 bases left in between. The CDR3 protein is CASSVGVNSYEQYF. The DNA for the CDR3 is TGTGCCAGCAGCGTAGGGGTAAACTCCTACGAGCAGTACTTC.

This clone has a single count. This chain uses TRBV19 with TRBJ1-1; a possible D gene is TRBD1 (6 bases). V lost 9 bases and J 2 bases, leaving 13 bases between the germline ends. The CDR3 consists of 13 residues. Germline V lookup: CDR1 LNHDA, CDR2 SQIVND (reference sequence). CDR3 sequence: CASTRTANTEAFF. CDR3 DNA sequence: TGTGCCAGCACCCGGACAGCCAACACTGAAGCTTTCTTT.

This chain connects TRBV4-1 to TRBJ2-5, with D perhaps TRBD2 (5 bases). V was shortened by 1 base and J by 0 bases, with 9 bases between the two germline ends. The CDR3 length is 15 residues. Germline assignment: CDR1 MGHRA and CDR2 YSYEKL. The CDR3, as DNA: TGCGCCAGCAGCCAAGGGGCGAGGGACCAAGAGACCCAGTACTTC. Translating gives CASSQGARDQETQYF.

V usage is TRBV28 and J usage is TRBJ2-1; TRBD2 matches at 8 bases. This CDR3 contains 15 residues. From germline, CDR1 is MDHEN and CDR2 SYDVKM. The V gene end was trimmed by 3 bases and the J gene end by 3 bases; junction bases not matched to a gene: 4. The CDR3 DNA reads as TGTGCCAGCAGTTTTGCGGGAGGACTCTACAATGAGCAGTTCTTC. Its protein product is CASSFAGGLYNEQFF.

The CDR3 sequence: CSVSRSGMLEQYF. CDR3 in DNA: TGCAGCGTCTCAAGAAGCGGGATGCTCGAGCAGTACTTC. V is TRBV29-1 and J is TRBJ2-7; TRBD2 matches 7 bases. Germline V gives CDR1 SQVTM, CDR2 ANQGSEA. CDR3 length: 13 amino acids. Trimming cost V 6 bases and J 6 bases; bases outside gene matches: 11.

This chain links TRBV4-1 with TRBJ2-2; 9 bases agree with TRBD2. The J segment lost 4 bases and the V segment lost 2 bases, leaving 5 bases of the junction unmatched. This CDR3 has 16 residues. Germline loops: CDR1 MGHRA, CDR2 YSYEKL. DNA of the CDR3: TGCGCCAGCAGCCAACATAGCGGGAGTAGCACCGGGGAGCTGTTTTTT. Translation: CASSQHSGSSTGELFF.